Following are 11 T cell receptor beta chains from one sample sequenced in a study of tumor-infiltrating lymphocytes in primary liver carcinoma. Germline DNA was also extracted, while the blood RNA originated from unsorted whole blood. Using a constant-region primer together with ProtoScript II reverse transcriptase, TCR beta cDNA was made from roughly 500 ng of total RNA. Libraries covering TCR beta were generated through three nested multiplex PCR rounds (using a slightly modified ARM-PCR). For roughly 11 cycles apiece, the opening two PCR rounds ran with TRBV1-TRBV30 forward primers and a C-beta reverse primer. Via MiXCR, TCRdb re-called the multiplex PCR reads, giving one row per CDR3 protein. The sample contains 250,000 to 350,000 distinct CDR3 sequences, about 50% of which appear only once. Sequenced material: peripheral blood. The source of these receptors is a woman aged 25 to 39 with primary liver carcinoma and hepatitis B virus infection.

Regarding this clonotype: Being one base from a much bigger clone, this may be a read error. The CDR3 does not close with the conserved phenylalanine or tryptophan, likely indicating a read error. J is TRBJ1-2 and V is TRBV6-5; a weak D match, TRBD1 (6 bases). V shed 4 bases and J shed 0 bases, with 12 bases lying between them. This CDR3 region has 15 residues. Germline V gene lookup returns CDR1 MNHEY and CDR2 SVGAGI. DNA for the CDR3: TGTGCCAGCAGTTCCCCCGGGACACCTAACTATGGCTACACCCTC. Translation gives CASSSPGTPNYGYTL.

Comments on this clonotype: A much larger clonotype is one base distant, so this may be a read error. V gene TRBV4-1 combines with J gene TRBJ2-7, with 8 bases that match TRBD2. This CDR3 has 14 residues. Germline CDR1 is MGHRA and CDR2 is YSYEKL. CDR3 in DNA: TGCGCCAGCAGCCGAAGCGGGAGTGGCTACAAGCAGTACTTC. Amino acids: CASSRSGSGYKQYF.

The V and J genes are TRBV11-3 and TRBJ2-7; 8 bases align to TRBD2. With V trimmed by 0 bases and J by 4 bases, 8 bases remained unmatched. CDR1 SGHNT and CDR2 YENEEA come from the germline V gene. The CDR3 extends over 16 amino acids. The CDR3 reads CASSLEFGRDSYEQYF. The CDR3 nucleotides are TGTGCCAGCAGCTTAGAGTTCGGGAGGGATTCATACGAGCAGTACTTC.

As for this clonotype: One base away lies a much larger clone, so this may be a sequencing read error. Here the CDR3 omits its conserved ending phenylalanine or tryptophan, so a read error is the likely source. DNA for the CDR3: TGTGCCAGCAGGAGACAGTCTGAAGCTTTCCTT. It yields the protein CASRRQSEAFL. The chain couples TRBV6-6 to TRBJ1-1; D is possibly TRBD1 (5 bases). V lost 6 bases and J lost 6, with 8 bases in between. Germline V lookup: CDR1 MNHNY, CDR2 SVGAGI (reference sequence). CDR3 length equals 11 residues.

About this clonotype: Given the absence of the conserved phenylalanine or tryptophan at the CDR3 end, a read error is likely. V is TRBV7-9 and J is TRBJ2-1; D perhaps matches TRBD1 (5 bases). The CDR3 totals 14 residues. The germline V gene has CDR1 SEHNR and CDR2 FQNEAQ (reference sequence). CDR3 loop: CTSSSMTVENEQFL. CDR3 nucleotide sequence: TGTACCAGCAGCTCGATGACAGTGGAGAATGAGCAGTTCTTA.

About this clonotype itself: This may arise from a read error, as a much more abundant clone is one base away. No conserved phenylalanine or tryptophan is present at the end of the CDR3, so a read error is the likely explanation. The chain recombines TRBV12-3 or TRBV12-4 with TRBJ2-1; a possible D gene is TRBD2 (6 bases). This CDR3 has 14 amino acids. V was clipped by 7 bases and J by 6 bases, with 16 bases between them. The CDR3 DNA follows: TGTGCCAGCACCCCACCGACTAGGCCCAATGAGCAGTTCCTC. Its translation: CASTPPTRPNEQFL.

The CDR3 region has the DNA TGTGCCAGCAGTCCCGTCTATTATGAGCAGTTCTTC. It specifies CASSPVYYEQFF. The chain carries TRBV6-2 or TRBV6-3 and TRBJ2-1; D remains unclear. This CDR3 is 12 amino acids long. Per germline, CDR1 MNHEY and CDR2 SVGEGT. Trimming shortened V by 5 bases and J by 8 bases, and 10 bases separated the two germline ends.

The chain combines TRBV6-4 with TRBJ2-2; D is possibly TRBD1 (5 bases). Germline CDR1 reads MRHNA; CDR2 reads SNTAGT. The CDR3 consists of 13 residues. The germline V and J ends were trimmed by 4 bases and 8 bases, with 11 bases remaining between them. The CDR3 sequence: CASSAEGAGELFF. CDR3 DNA: TGTGCCAGCAGTGCGGAAGGGGCAGGGGAGCTGTTTTTT.

With respect to this clonotype: A much larger clone lies one base from this, so it may be a read error. The chain carries TRBV5-6 and TRBJ2-3, with no clear D. The germline CDR1 and CDR2 sequences are SGHDT and YYEEEE. This CDR3 is built from 12 residues. V shed 0 bases and J shed 9 bases, with 8 bases lying between them. The CDR3 nucleotides read TGTGCCAGCAGCTTGGCGCAAGCAACGCAGTATTTT. Amino acid sequence: CASSLAQATQYF.

This clonotype has only a few counts. This sequence joins TRBV6-2 or TRBV6-3 and TRBJ2-7; 8 nucleotides line up with TRBD1. V shed 3 bases and J 3 bases; nucleotides not matched to a gene: 13. The CDR3 length is 17 residues. Germline values: CDR1 MNHEY, CDR2 SVGEGT. This CDR3 reads CASSYSTPWDRFYEQYF. The CDR3 DNA sequence: TGTGCCAGCAGTTATTCGACGCCGTGGGACAGGTTCTACGAGCAGTACTTC.

This clonotype came up many times. The chain carries TRBV4-1 and TRBJ2-7; D may be TRBD1 (5 bases). Germline CDR1 MGHRA, CDR2 YSYEKL. CDR3 length equals 14 residues. V was trimmed by 2 bases and J by 3 bases, leaving 11 bases between them. The CDR3 reads CASSQLETDYEQYF. DNA for the CDR3: TGCGCCAGCAGCCAACTTGAGACAGACTACGAGCAGTACTTC.